This T cell receptor (beta chain) was captured in a study of spatial heterogeneity in lung cancer. Study information: Alpha-chain sequences were detected in numbers that were consistently lower than beta-chain sequences. Mean representation of each unique TCR and UMI combination in the raw reads exceeded 8.5 occurrences.

On each TCR cDNA molecule, a unique molecular identifier was present. TCRdb called the 5' RACE reads again in MiXCR, with one record for every CDR3 protein. The table includes just under 40,000 distinct CDR3 sequences, 5.8% detected once. Time point here: sample taken at primary tumor resection. Whole RNA, which was extracted from tumor, nontumor lung tissue or frozen PBMC, was sequenced without any cell sorting. Many counts were recorded for this clonotype. Trimming shortened V by 1 base and J by 5 bases, and 11 bases separated the two germline ends. The CDR3 spans 14 residues. The germline V gene encodes CDR1 LGHDT and CDR2 YNNKEL (reference sequence).

The chain recombines TRBV3-1 with TRBJ1-1, with D tentatively TRBD1 (6 bases). The TCR originated in a male donor with early-stage non-small cell lung cancer. The sample was PBMCs, taken at surgery. In DNA form, the CDR3 reads TGTGCCAGCAGCCAAGGGGGACACTCGACTGAAGCTTTCTTT. It codes for CASSQGGHSTEAFF. The entire variable domain, with the rest obtained from reference TRBV3-1 and TRBJ1-1, is as follows: DTAVSQTPKYLVTQMGNDKSIKCEQNLGHDTMYWYKQDSKKFLKIMFSYNNKELIINETVPNRFSPKSPDKAHLNLHINSLELGDSAVYFCASSQGGHSTEAFFGQGTRLTVV.